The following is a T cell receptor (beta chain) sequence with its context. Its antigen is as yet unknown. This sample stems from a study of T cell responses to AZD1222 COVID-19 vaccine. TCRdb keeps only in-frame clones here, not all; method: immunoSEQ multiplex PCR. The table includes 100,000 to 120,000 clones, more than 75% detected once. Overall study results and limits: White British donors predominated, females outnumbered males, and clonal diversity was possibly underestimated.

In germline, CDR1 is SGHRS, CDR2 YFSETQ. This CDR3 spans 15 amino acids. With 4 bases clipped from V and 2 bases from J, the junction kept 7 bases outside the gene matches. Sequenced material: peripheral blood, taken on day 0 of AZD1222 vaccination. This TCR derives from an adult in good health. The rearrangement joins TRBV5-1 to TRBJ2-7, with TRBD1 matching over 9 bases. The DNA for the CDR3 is TGCGCCAGCAGCCCGACAGGGGGATTGACCTACGAGCAGTACTTC. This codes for CASSPTGGLTYEQYF. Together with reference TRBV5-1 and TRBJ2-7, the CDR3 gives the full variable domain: KAGVTQTPRYLIKTRGQQVTLSCSPISGHRSVSWYQQTPGQGLQFLFEYFSETQRNKGNFPGRFSGRQFSNSRSEMNVSTLELGDSALYLCASSPTGGLTYEQYFGPGTRLTVT.